Included here is one TCR beta chain sequence, with context. CDR1 MNHEY and CDR2 SVGAGI come from the germline V gene. The CDR3 consists of 15 residues. Between the trimmed V and J ends, which lost 2 bases and 9 bases, there was a span of 17 bases. This specimen belongs to a study of T cell changes during pregnancy in multiple sclerosis. This table comes from immunoSEQ multiplex PCR, and its TCRdb copy is limited to in-frame clones, with some not included. The profile shows 75,000 to 95,000 clones, around 93% of them singletons. The chain couples TRBV6-5 to TRBJ2-1; D is possibly TRBD1 (5 bases). The material sequenced was peripheral blood, taken before pregnancy. The clonotype originates from a female donor with multiple sclerosis, enrolled in a pregnancy study. For the CDR3, the DNA is TGTGCCAGCAGTTACAGTAAGGCAGGGAATAGTGAGCAGTTCTTC. As protein: CASSYSKAGNSEQFF.